A single sample gave rise to the 18 T cell receptor beta chains below, sequenced in a study of blood T cell repertoires in COVID-19. Some clones are missing from TCRdb's copy, which holds only in-frame ones; the method was immunoSEQ multiplex PCR. Of approximately 490,000 clones in the sample, about 90% were seen once. The sample comprised PBMCs or T cells enriched from blood (not recorded which). The origin of the receptors is a woman between 18 and 30 years old who had recovered from COVID-19.

The V and J genes are TRBV7-9 and TRBJ1-1; D possibly corresponds to TRBD1 (6 bases). Germline V CDR1 and CDR2: SEHNR, FQNEAQ (reference sequence). Trimming cost V 5 bases and J 0 bases, with 13 bases left between them. This CDR3 is 15 amino acids long. CDR3 protein: CASSERQALNTEAFF. Here the CDR3 DNA reads TGTGCCAGCAGCGAGCGACAGGCCTTGAACACTGAAGCTTTCTTT.

DNA of the CDR3: TGTGCCATCAGTGACGGAGGGAGGCGGGGGGACAATGAGCAGTTCTTC. Amino acid sequence: CAISDGGRRGDNEQFF. The rearrangement joins TRBV10-3 to TRBJ2-1, with 8 bases matching TRBD2. J was trimmed by 5 bases and V by 3 bases; bases with no gene match: 9. CDR1 is ENHRY and CDR2 is SYGVKD in the germline V gene. This CDR3 has 16 amino acids.

The chain employs TRBV7-9 and TRBJ1-2, with a tentative D call TRBD1 (5 bases). V dropped 4 bases and J dropped 8 bases, with 17 bases sitting between them. CDR3 length equals 14 residues. Germline lookup yields CDR1 SEHNR and CDR2 FQNEAQ (reference sequence). This chain's CDR3 is CASSSWGLRGGYTF. CDR3 bases: TGTGCCAGCAGCTCCTGGGGCCTTCGAGGCGGCTACACCTTC.

CDR3 protein: CASSLAQDEKLFF. CDR3 DNA sequence: TGTGCCAGCAGCTTGGCGCAGGATGAAAAACTGTTTTTT. The chain has TRBV5-4 and TRBJ1-4; D unclear. V gave up 0 bases and J gave up 6 bases, with 6 bases separating them. Per the germline V gene, CDR1 is SGHNT and CDR2 is YYREEE (reference sequence). This CDR3 comprises 13 residues.

The V call is TRBV11-2, the J call TRBJ2-7; no clear D gene. This CDR3 contains 13 residues. Germline V gene lookup returns CDR1 SGHAT and CDR2 FQNNGV. The V and J ends lost 1 base and 12 bases respectively, with 16 bases between them. The CDR3 reads CASSLVRGDSAYF. CDR3 in DNA: TGTGCCAGCAGCTTAGTACGAGGAGACTCCGCGTACTTC.

The rearrangement links TRBV2 to TRBJ2-7; tentative D call: TRBD1 (5 bases). Per germline, CDR1 SNHLY and CDR2 FYNNEI. The CDR3 covers 12 residues. CDR3 bases: TGTGCGGTGGGGCTGGGGTCCTACGAGCAGTACTTC. This codes for CAVGLGSYEQYF.

This CDR3 reads CASSSDRGFSNEQFF. In DNA form, the CDR3 reads TGTGCCAGCAGCTCGGACAGGGGGTTTAGTAATGAGCAGTTCTTC. V is TRBV13 and J is TRBJ2-1; 10 bases match TRBD1. This CDR3 region has 15 residues. The ends lost 4 bases at V and 7 bases at J; junction bases unmatched: 7. The germline CDR1 and CDR2 sequences are PRHDT and FYEKMQ (reference sequence). The full variable domain, completed using reference TRBV13 and TRBJ2-1, is AAGVIQSPRHLIKEKRETATLKCYPIPRHDTVYWYQQGPGQDPQFLISFYEKMQSDKGSIPDRFSAQQFSDYHSELNMSSLELGDSALYFCASSSDRGFSNEQFFGPGTRLTVL.

This clone has just a few counts. The chain uses TRBV4-1 and TRBJ2-7, with TRBD1 identical over 7 bases. Germline V CDR1 and CDR2: MGHRA, YSYEKL. There are 16 residues in the CDR3. Trimming cost V 1 base and J 2 bases; bases outside gene matches: 8. This chain's CDR3 is CASSQAETGKTYEQYF. The CDR3 DNA sequence: TGCGCCAGCAGCCAAGCAGAGACAGGGAAAACCTACGAGCAGTACTTC.

The chain uses TRBV5-1 and TRBJ1-4; 10 bases agree with TRBD1. Germline assignment: CDR1 SGHRS and CDR2 YFSETQ. The CDR3 consists of 14 residues. With V trimmed by 4 bases and J by 8 bases, 5 bases remained unmatched. This CDR3 reads CASSEGQGNEKLFF. Here the CDR3 DNA reads TGCGCCAGCAGCGAGGGACAGGGGAACGAAAAACTGTTTTTT.

J is TRBJ2-3 and V is TRBV3-1 (or the pseudogene TRBV3-2); tentative D call: TRBD2 (6 bases). Trimming cost V 4 bases and J 3 bases, with 14 bases left between them. Germline V gives CDR1 LGHDT, CDR2 YNNKEL (reference sequence). The CDR3 contains 15 residues. The CDR3 loop reads CASSLRRESTDTQYF. CDR3 in DNA: TGTGCCAGCAGCCTGAGGAGGGAAAGTACAGATACGCAGTATTTT.

The chain has TRBV5-4 and TRBJ2-7; 7 bases fit TRBD1. V lost 5 bases, J lost 0 bases, and 5 bases stayed unmatched. The CDR3 is made up of 14 amino acids. Germline CDR1 SGHNT, CDR2 YYREEE (reference sequence). The CDR3 bases are TGTGCCAGCAGTCCAACAGGGGACTCCTACGAGCAGTACTTC. Its translation: CASSPTGDSYEQYF.

DNA of the CDR3: TGTGCCTGGAGTCGCCCCAGGGGGCCAAATTCACCCCTCCACTTT. Residues: CAWSRPRGPNSPLHF. The chain links TRBV30 to TRBJ1-6; TRBD1 matches at 8 bases. Germline V gene data show CDR1 as GTSNPN and CDR2 as SVGIG (reference sequence). V was clipped by 2 bases and J by 7 bases; unmatched bases: 7. The CDR3 has 15 amino acids.

This chain links TRBV5-1 with TRBJ2-3; D remains unclear. V lost 4 bases to trimming and J lost 2 bases, with 8 bases between them. The CDR3 contains 13 residues. Germline loops: CDR1 SGHRS, CDR2 YFSETQ. CDR3 coding DNA: TGCGCCAGCAGCGCCGAGATCACAGATACGCAGTATTTT. Amino acid sequence: CASSAEITDTQYF.

The chain employs TRBV5-1 and TRBJ2-3; D uncertain. There are 13 residues in the CDR3. The V end was cut by 4 bases, the J end by 4 bases, with 10 bases between. In germline, CDR1 is SGHRS, CDR2 YFSETQ. The CDR3 nucleotides read TGCGCCAGCAGCGCACGGTTAGCAGATACGCAGTATTTT. It is translated as CASSARLADTQYF.

V usage is TRBV2 and J usage is TRBJ2-3; TRBD2 agrees at 13 bases. V was pared by 7 bases and J by 5 bases, with 6 bases of the junction left unmatched. The V gene's germline CDR1 is SNHLY and CDR2 FYNNEI. CDR3 length equals 15 residues. The CDR3 DNA follows: TGTGCCAGCACCCCTCGGACTAGCGGGGGAGATACGCAGTATTTT. This sequence encodes CASTPRTSGGDTQYF.

The DNA for the CDR3 is TGCGCCAGCAGCCAAGTGATCGGGGAGATCACTGAAGCTTTCTTT. Translated: CASSQVIGEITEAFF. The V gene is TRBV4-1, the J gene TRBJ1-1; the D is unclear. The CDR3 totals 15 residues. Germline V gene data show CDR1 as MGHRA and CDR2 as YSYEKL. The V end was cut by 1 base, the J end by 4 bases, with 13 bases between.

This clone was seen once. In nucleotides, the CDR3 is TGCGCCAGCAGCTCCCGAGGGTCATCCTACAATGAGCAGTTCTTC. Its translation is CASSSRGSSYNEQFF. V is TRBV5-1 and J is TRBJ2-1; TRBD2 might be the D (5 bases). The CDR3 covers 15 residues. V gave up 3 bases and J gave up 1 base, with 11 bases separating them. Germline V gives CDR1 SGHRS, CDR2 YFSETQ. Variable domain in full (rest from reference TRBV5-1 and TRBJ2-1): KAGVTQTPRYLIKTRGQQVTLSCSPISGHRSVSWYQQTPGQGLQFLFEYFSETQRNKGNFPGRFSGRQFSNSRSEMNVSTLELGDSALYLCASSSRGSSYNEQFFGPGTRLTVL.

V gene TRBV30 combines with J gene TRBJ2-7, with 11 bases fitting TRBD2. V lost 4 bases to trimming and J lost 7 bases; unmatched junction nucleotides: 12. The germline V gene has CDR1 GTSNPN and CDR2 SVGIG (reference sequence). There are 15 residues in the CDR3. As DNA, the CDR3 is TGTGCCTGGACTCGCGCTAGCGGGGGGTTGCAAGAGCAGTACTTC. This sequence encodes CAWTRASGGLQEQYF.